This is a list of T cell receptor beta chains from one sample in a study of T cells in Graves' hyperthyroidism and ophthalmopathy. TCRdb passed the multiplex PCR reads through MiXCR, listing each CDR3 protein once. The sample lists about 610,000 distinct CDR3 sequences; around 15% were seen once. Specimen: blood. Receptors originate from a woman in her 40s with Graves' ophthalmopathy. Both conserved end residues are part of each CDR3. D genes are given only for firm matches. Not all rows give a size; the values are once, few, many and, for expanded clones, a class.

size,J,D,V,CDR3,DNA
-,TRBJ2-7,TRBD1,TRBV6-1,CASSEAQGTGGYEQYF,TGTGCCAGCAGTGAAGCGCAGGGGACAGGGGGCTACGAGCAGTACTTC
many,TRBJ2-2,-,TRBV12-3/TRBV12-4,CASSFETSLYTGELFF,TGTGCCAGCAGTTTTGAGACTAGTCTATACACCGGGGAGCTGTTTTTT
-,TRBJ2-7,TRBD2,TRBV29-1,CGVAQGLAGGYEQYF,TGCGGCGTGGCCCAGGGACTAGCGGGGGGTTACGAGCAGTACTTC
many,TRBJ2-5,-,TRBV29-1,CSVDTGYQETQYF,TGCAGCGTTGATACTGGGTACCAAGAGACCCAGTACTTC
many,TRBJ2-7,-,TRBV12-3/TRBV12-4,CASSFMYEQYF,TGTGCCAGCAGTTTCATGTACGAGCAGTACTTC
once,TRBJ1-2,TRBD1,TRBV6-1,CASTVQGAVDYGYTF,TGTGCCAGCACGGTGCAGGGGGCTGTAGATTATGGCTACACCTTC
many,TRBJ2-7,TRBD1,TRBV6-1,CASSALTGDGYEQYF,TGTGCCAGCAGTGCATTGACAGGGGATGGTTACGAGCAGTACTTC
many,TRBJ1-6,-,TRBV28,CATPGLSADSPLHF,TGTGCCACCCCGGGACTATCAGCAGATTCACCCCTCCACTTT
many,TRBJ1-3,TRBD1,TRBV7-2,CASSQTGANGNTIYF,TGTGCCAGCAGCCAAACAGGGGCGAACGGAAACACCATATATTTT
-,TRBJ1-5,-,TRBV7-8,CASSLASWGLSNQPQHF,TGTGCCAGCAGCTTAGCGTCGTGGGGACTGAGCAATCAGCCCCAGCATTTT